The entry that follows covers one T cell receptor beta chain sequence. The data are from a study of blood T cell repertoires in COVID-19. Background on the study: Both acute and convalescent COVID-19 samples were obtained from the United States, Italy and Spain. Sources were T cells, B-cell-depleted T cells, or PBMCs; the material itself was cDNA or gDNA.

Original processing methods: Estimates of nucleated cell counts were drawn from the amplification of reference gene primers. TCRdb's copy holds only in-frame clones and misses some; the assay was immunoSEQ multiplex PCR. V and J calls and clone size come straight from that table; D and trimming were deduced from the DNA. The sample has more than 75,000 clones; about 86% are singletons. Germline V CDR1 and CDR2: MNHEY, SVGAGI. The CDR3 runs to 14 residues. Deletions cut 7 bases from V and 4 bases from J, with 17 bases between. This TCR was sampled from a woman older than 75 with acute or convalescent COVID-19. This sequence joins TRBV6-5 and TRBJ2-7; TRBD1 might be the D (6 bases). Sample: peripheral blood. The CDR3 sequence: CASKPTGSNYEQYF. In DNA, the CDR3 is TGTGCCAGCAAGCCAACAGGGTCGAATTACGAGCAGTACTTC.